This T cell receptor (beta chain) appears in the sequencing data of a study of identical twins listed by TCRdb under 2016. For context, the study as a whole: To test whether fetal clonotypes persist, this study deep-sequenced TCR alpha and beta repertoires from monozygotic twins, from unrelated adults of various ages, and from cord blood. Replicate twin experiments were performed at different times using different library preparation protocols to rule out contamination.

In the germline V gene, CDR1 corresponds to SGHAT and CDR2 to FQNNGV. The CDR3 sequence holds 13 residues, the cysteine and phenylalanine included. Left in the record is the CDR3 DNA by itself, 39 bases read in frame from the first base. V drops 3 bases and J drops 6 bases, leaving 11 bases in between. This clonotype was seen only a few times. Its antigen remains unidentified. No clone much larger than this one lies a single base away; base qualities are absent. The library was built by means of 5' RACE. Sequencing instrument: Illumina HiSeq 2000. Template switching added a universal primer binding site, and the final cDNA carried a unique molecular identifier that allowed TCR cDNA molecules to be counted accurately. Specific primers in the conserved constant-segment region were used to synthesize first-strand cDNA for TCR alpha and beta chains. To control for contamination, every cDNA library carried two barcodes: a SMART-Mk sample barcode plus Illumina barcodes. Two successive PCR steps introduced TruSeq adapter sequences along with Illumina sample barcodes. The TCR alpha and beta cDNA libraries were sequenced on the Illumina HiSeq platform using custom primers. For the original study's pipeline: Unique molecular identifiers were extracted from raw reads with MiGEC, and CDR3 positions were determined with MiXCR. For each individual, recombination models were inferred using an EM algorithm with the repgenHMM and IGoR tools. Shared clonotypes were analyzed with the tcR package in R, and sharing was normalized by the product of cloneset sizes. To study raw recombination without the effects of thymic and clonal selection, out-of-frame nonproductive sequences were analyzed. In TCRdb, the public reads were trimmed at Q25 with fastp and aligned with MiXCR, with productive beta chains retained. Records with the same CDR3 protein are collapsed into one entry carrying the most frequent genes and DNA. In this record, the V and J calls reflect TCRdb's handling and not the investigators' own analysis. In all, the sample holds 450,000 or so distinct CDR3 sequences, and 13% to 15% of those were seen once. In total, the top ten clones hold about 0.52% of the sample.

All donors were healthy Caucasians. Three pairs of female monozygotic twins, all aged about 18 to 30 years, were included in the twin cohort. Positive isolation kits from Invitrogen were used to isolate CD4+ and CD8+ T cell populations. The paper's findings and limits, for the study overall: Compared with coincidental sharing between unrelated individuals, out-of-frame TCR alpha sequences shared between twins had an excess of sequences with low generation probability. Excess twin sharing in beta out-of-frame sequences was weaker because fewer shared sequences lowered the signal-to-noise ratio. In monozygotic twins, recombination models systematically underestimated out-of-frame TCR alpha sharing, but the models matched the sharing seen between unrelated individuals. Fewer insertions were carried by abundant cord blood beta clonotypes, a similar but weaker trend appeared in young adult naive repertoires, and no such trend appeared in memory repertoires. Zero-insertion analyses could be partly confounded by invariant T cells such as MAIT and iNKT, although diverse VJ usage argued against such confounding for most clonotypes. Because the same donors could not be followed over many years, conclusions were based on cross-sectional statistical analysis.

The same sample was also used in a study of yellow fever vaccine responses in identical twins. Drawing on the second study: The T cell response to vaccination in identical twins was reported by the authors to appear partly convergent and partly personalized. In identical twins, the study followed T cell clones that responded to the vaccine with precision.

The chain couples TRBV11-2 to TRBJ1-2; a confident D gene designation cannot be given. This receptor was taken from a woman younger than 30 in good health. The material sequenced was CD4+ T cells sorted from blood. The base sequence is TGTGCCAGCAGCTTCCATATCCGGGATGGCTACACCTTC. Its translation is CASSFHIRDGYTF. Reference TRBV11-2 and TRBJ1-2 genes cover what lies past the CDR3, so the full variable domain is EAGVAQSPRYKIIEKRQSVAFWCNPISGHATLYWYQQILGQGPKLLIQFQNNGVVDDSQLPKDRFSAERLKGVDSTLKIQPAKLEDSAVYLCASSFHIRDGYTFGSGTRLTVV.